This TCR beta chain comes out of a study of blood T cells in healthy people across ages. Alongside a J-beta primer mix, a sample-barcoded 5' primer served in a second PCR lasting 7 to 11 cycles. One entry per CDR3 protein results from TCRdb running MiXCR on the 5' RACE reads. This table has about 650,000 distinct CDR3 sequences, 45% to 60% appearing once. As for this clonotype: Its specificity is not known.

General study findings and limits: One million T cells yielded diversity estimates that were considered underestimates. As age increased, TCR beta diversity per million T cells fell in a roughly linear fashion.

Ten milliliters of peripheral blood were drawn from each donor. The source material was blood. The receptor was derived from an elderly woman in good health.

CDR3 loop: CSARVDFIAKNIQYF. CDR3 nucleotides: TGCAGTGCTAGAGTGGACTTTATAGCCAAAAACATTCAGTACTTC. V and J are TRBV20-1 and TRBJ2-4; perhaps TRBD2 as D (5 bases). With 1 base removed from V and 0 bases from J, the gap between germline ends came to 10 bases. There are 15 residues in the CDR3. CDR1 is DFQATT, CDR2 SNEGSKA, per germline (reference sequence).